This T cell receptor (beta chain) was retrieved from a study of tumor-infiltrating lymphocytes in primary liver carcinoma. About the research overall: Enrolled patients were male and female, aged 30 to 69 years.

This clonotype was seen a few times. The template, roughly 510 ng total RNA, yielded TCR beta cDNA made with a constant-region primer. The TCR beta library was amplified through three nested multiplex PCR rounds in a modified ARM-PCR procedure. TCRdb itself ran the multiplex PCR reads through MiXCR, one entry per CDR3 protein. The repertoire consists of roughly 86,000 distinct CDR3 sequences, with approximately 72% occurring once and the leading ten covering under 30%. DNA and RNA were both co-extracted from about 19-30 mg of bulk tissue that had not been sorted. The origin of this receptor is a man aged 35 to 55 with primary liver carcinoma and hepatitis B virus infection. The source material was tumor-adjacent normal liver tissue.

CDR3 sequence reads: CASSEAEAGGDYEQYF. Written as DNA, the CDR3 is TGTGCCAGCAGTGAAGCGGAAGCGGGAGGGGACTACGAGCAGTACTTC. The chain uses TRBV2 and TRBJ2-7, with TRBD2 matching 10 bases. V was pared by 0 bases and J by 3 bases, with 5 bases of the junction left unmatched. Germline V gene lookup returns CDR1 SNHLY and CDR2 FYNNEI. The CDR3 is 16 residues long. The full variable domain, in which reference TRBV2 and TRBJ2-7 provide the parts outside the CDR3, is EPEVTQTPSHQVTQMGQEVILRCVPISNHLYFYWYRQILGQKVEFLVSFYNNEISEKSEIFDDQFSVERPDGSNFTLKIRSTKLEDSAMYFCASSEAEAGGDYEQYFGPGTRLTVT.